The 20 T cell receptor beta chains reported below all come from one sample, sequenced in a study of response to subunit inactivated influenza vaccine. TCRdb re-derived calls from the RT-PCR reads in MiXCR, one entry per CDR3 protein. This sample has roughly 700,000 distinct CDR3 sequences, with about 15% found just once. This material consisted of PBMCs from blood, taken approximately 12 days after vaccination. Every receptor here comes from a man aged 50-59 years who received an inactivated influenza vaccine.

The V call is TRBV5-1, the J call TRBJ2-7; D is possibly TRBD1 (8 bases). Trimming removed 4 bases at V and 6 bases at J, with 14 bases between. Per the germline V gene, CDR1 is SGHRS and CDR2 is YFSETQ. The CDR3 extends over 13 amino acids. CDR3 loop: CASSKSGTGEQYF. The CDR3 DNA follows: TGCGCCAGCAGCAAGAGCGGGACAGGCGAGCAGTACTTC.

Concerning this clonotype itself: One end of the junction varies from germline; a read error may be responsible. The chain recombines TRBV7-7 with TRBJ2-2; D ambiguous. The CDR3 loop spans 13 amino acids. CDR1 and CDR2 (germline): SSHAT, FNYEAQ (reference sequence). The CDR3 nucleotides read TGTGCTAGCAGCTTAGCAGCGAGCGGGGAGCTGTTTTTT. It translates to CASSLAASGELFF.

This clonotype was seen only a few times. The V gene is TRBV10-3, the J gene TRBJ2-5, with D maybe TRBD1 (6 bases). V was clipped by 7 bases and J by 1 base, with 13 bases between them. The germline gives CDR1 ENHRY, CDR2 SYGVKD. The CDR3 is 14 amino acids. The CDR3 DNA follows: TGTGCCATCAACCCGACAGGACCCCAAGAGACCCAGTACTTC. Protein sequence: CAINPTGPQETQYF.

This clonotype appeared a few times. This chain links TRBV7-2 with TRBJ2-2, with D possibly being TRBD2 (6 bases). The germline V and J ends were trimmed by 1 base and 6 bases, with 12 bases remaining between them. CDR1 and CDR2 (germline): SGHTA, FQGNSA. CDR3 size: 15 residues. The CDR3 region has the DNA TGTGCCAGCAGCTTAGGATACCCGGGGGCCGGGGAGCTGTTTTTT. It yields the protein CASSLGYPGAGELFF.

The chain is built from TRBV11-2 and TRBJ2-7; 11 positions agree with TRBD2. This CDR3 contains 18 residues. Germline values: CDR1 SGHAT, CDR2 FQNNGV. V was clipped by 4 bases and J by 2 bases; unmatched bases: 13. The DNA for the CDR3 is TGTGCCAGCAGCTACGGGACAGCTACTAGCGGGAGCGCCTACGAGCAGTACTTC. It codes for CASSYGTATSGSAYEQYF.

The chain is built from TRBV30 and TRBJ2-1; TRBD2 aligns across 10 bases. Germline lookup yields CDR1 GTSNPN and CDR2 SVGIG (reference sequence). This CDR3 contains 17 residues. Trimming at V came to 3 bases and at J to 3 bases, leaving 11 bases not matched to a gene. The CDR3 here is CAWRGGTSATFYNEQFF. Written as DNA, the CDR3 is TGTGCCTGGAGGGGAGGGACTAGCGCCACCTTCTACAATGAGCAGTTCTTC.

This sequence joins TRBV7-8 and TRBJ2-5; D gene uncertain. CDR1 is SGHVS, CDR2 FQNEAQ, per germline. There are 13 residues in the CDR3. V was pared by 0 bases and J by 5 bases, with 7 bases between. The chain's CDR3 is CASSLALSETQYF. DNA for the CDR3: TGTGCCAGCAGCTTAGCATTATCTGAGACCCAGTACTTC.

The chain couples TRBV12-3 or TRBV12-4 to TRBJ2-2; 15 bases line up with TRBD2. The CDR3 sequence is 18 residues long. Trimming cost V 5 bases and J 0 bases; bases outside gene matches: 4. CDR3 bases: TGTGCCAGCAGTCCGGGACTAGCGGGAGGAGCGAACACCGGGGAGCTGTTTTTT. Translating it yields CASSPGLAGGANTGELFF.

The chain links TRBV5-6 to TRBJ2-4; D gene unclear. CDR1 is SGHDT and CDR2 is YYEEEE in the germline V gene. V was cut by 4 bases and J by 0 bases, with 11 bases left in between. The CDR3 consists of 15 residues. The CDR3 nucleotides read TGTGCCAGCAGCCCAAACAACCTAGCCAAAAACATTCAGTACTTC. Protein product: CASSPNNLAKNIQYF.

The chain carries TRBV5-5 and TRBJ1-1; D gene unclear. The CDR3 is 15 amino acids. Deletions cut 0 bases from V and 1 base from J, with 10 bases between. The germline V gene encodes CDR1 SGHKS and CDR2 YYEKEE (reference sequence). CDR3 sequence (DNA): TGTGCCAGCAGCTTGGCTTTTTTGGGGAACACTGAAGCTTTCTTT. Translation gives CASSLAFLGNTEAFF.

This clonotype was seen at least ten times. This chain connects TRBV12-3 or TRBV12-4 to TRBJ2-1; 14 bases are shared with TRBD2. The ends lost 6 bases at V and 7 bases at J; junction bases unmatched: 5. The CDR3 loop spans 15 amino acids. The CDR3 sequence is CASSPTSGRGNEQFF. In DNA, the CDR3 is TGTGCCAGCAGCCCGACTAGCGGGAGGGGGAATGAGCAGTTCTTC.

This clonotype was observed a single time. The chain has TRBV6-2 or TRBV6-3 and TRBJ2-1, with TRBD2 matching over 7 bases. The germline V gene encodes CDR1 MNHEY and CDR2 SVGEGT. CDR3 size: 16 residues. Trimming removed 0 bases from V and 9 bases from J; junction bases left unmatched: 11. The CDR3 DNA is TGTGCCAGCAGTTACTCGACTGGGAGGGGTATGGGTGAGCAGTTCTTC. This gives the protein CASSYSTGRGMGEQFF.

The chain uses TRBV12-3 or TRBV12-4 and TRBJ1-2; 7 bases fit TRBD1. This CDR3 comprises 13 residues. Losses at the gene ends were 2 bases for V and 7 bases for J; bases not matched to a gene: 4. CDR3 coding DNA: TGTGCCAGCAGTTTAAACAGGGGCTCTGGCTACACCTTC. It translates to CASSLNRGSGYTF.

Many counts were recorded for this clonotype. This rearrangement joins TRBV18 to TRBJ1-2; a possible D gene is TRBD1 (6 bases). The CDR3 loop spans 15 amino acids. V gave up 2 bases and J gave up 5 bases, with 15 bases separating them. Germline V gene lookup returns CDR1 KGHSH and CDR2 LQKENI. The DNA for the CDR3 is TGTGCCAGCTCACCAACCGGGACACCTGTTTATGGCTACACCTTC. Translated, it gives CASSPTGTPVYGYTF.

CDR3 in amino acids: CASAPGQPNQPQHF. DNA for the CDR3: TGTGCCAGCGCCCCGGGACAGCCAAATCAGCCCCAGCATTTT. The chain joins TRBV6-2 or TRBV6-3 to TRBJ1-5; 7 bases agree with TRBD1. CDR3 size: 14 residues. The V gene end was trimmed by 8 bases and the J gene end by 4 bases; junction bases not matched to a gene: 8. Per the germline V gene, CDR1 is MNHEY and CDR2 is SVGEGT.

The chain employs TRBV9 and TRBJ2-2; no clear D gene. CDR3 length: 15 residues. Between the trimmed V and J ends, which lost 0 bases and 1 base, there was a span of 7 bases. Germline loops: CDR1 SGDLS, CDR2 YYNGEE. The chain's CDR3 is CASSVEAGNTGELFF. The CDR3 DNA is TGTGCCAGCAGCGTAGAGGCAGGGAACACCGGGGAGCTGTTTTTT.

The J gene is TRBJ1-1, the V gene TRBV20-1; perhaps TRBD1 as D (6 bases). Germline-derived CDR1 and CDR2 are DFQATT and SNEGSKA (reference sequence). The V and J ends lost 2 bases and 4 bases respectively, with 8 bases between them. This CDR3 is 12 amino acids long. The CDR3 is CSARRTATEAFF. As DNA, the CDR3 is TGCAGTGCTAGAAGGACAGCCACTGAAGCTTTCTTT.

V is TRBV16 and J is TRBJ2-7; D may be TRBD1 (5 bases). Germline CDR1 and CDR2: KGHSY and FQNENV. This CDR3 is 12 amino acids long. Trimming took 0 bases from V and 6 from J, leaving 6 bases between them. CDR3 region: CASSQSRAEQYF. The CDR3 DNA follows: TGTGCCAGCAGCCAATCCAGGGCCGAGCAGTACTTC.

The chain carries TRBV4-1 and TRBJ2-7; D not resolved. The CDR3 runs 15 residues. The V gene's germline CDR1 is MGHRA and CDR2 YSYEKL. The ends were cut back, 3 bases at V and 0 bases at J, with 12 bases in the middle. As DNA, the CDR3 is TGCGCCAGCAGCCAGGTAGGCAGAAACTCCTACGAGCAGTACTTC. Translating gives CASSQVGRNSYEQYF.

In its sample, this clonotype was seen a few times. The chain couples TRBV5-5 to TRBJ1-1; possibly TRBD1 for D (6 bases). Trimming left V 3 bases short and J 5 bases short, with 14 bases between. The CDR3 covers 14 residues. CDR1 and CDR2 (germline): SGHKS, YYEKEE (reference sequence). The CDR3 nucleotides are TGTGCCAGCAGCTGGGGGCGTCGGGGTACTGAAGCTTTCTTT. It encodes CASSWGRRGTEAFF.